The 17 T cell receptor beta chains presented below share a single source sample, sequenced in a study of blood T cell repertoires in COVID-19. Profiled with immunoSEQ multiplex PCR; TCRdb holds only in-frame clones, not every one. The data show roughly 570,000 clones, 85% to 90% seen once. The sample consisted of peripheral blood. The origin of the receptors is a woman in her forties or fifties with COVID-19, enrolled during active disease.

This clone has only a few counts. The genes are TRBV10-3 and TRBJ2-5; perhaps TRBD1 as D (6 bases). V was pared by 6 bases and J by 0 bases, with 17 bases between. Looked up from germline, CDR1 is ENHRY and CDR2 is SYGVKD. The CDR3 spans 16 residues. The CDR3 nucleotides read TGTGCCATCAGCAAGAGTGGACAGCTTAACCAAGAGACCCAGTACTTC. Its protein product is CAISKSGQLNQETQYF.

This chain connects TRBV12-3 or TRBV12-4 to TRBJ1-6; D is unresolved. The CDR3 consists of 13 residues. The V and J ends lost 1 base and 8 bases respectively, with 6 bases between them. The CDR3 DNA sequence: TGTGCCAGCAGTTTAGGTGACTATTCACCCCTCCACTTT. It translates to CASSLGDYSPLHF.

The CDR3 loop reads CASRQRLAGGRSYNEQFF. CDR3 sequence (DNA): TGCGCCAGCAGGCAGCGACTAGCGGGGGGGCGATCCTACAATGAGCAGTTCTTC. The chain joins TRBV4-1 to TRBJ2-1, with 14 bases identical to TRBD2. The CDR3 totals 18 residues. The V and J ends lost 6 bases and 1 base, in that order; junction bases with no gene match: 8. The V gene's germline CDR1 is MGHRA and CDR2 YSYEKL.

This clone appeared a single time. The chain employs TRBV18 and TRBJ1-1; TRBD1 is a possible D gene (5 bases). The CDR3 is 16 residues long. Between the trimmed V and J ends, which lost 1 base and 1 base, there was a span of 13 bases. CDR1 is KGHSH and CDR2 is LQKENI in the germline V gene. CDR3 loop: CASSPLGSGGNTEAFF. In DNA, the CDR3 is TGTGCCAGCTCACCACTTGGTTCGGGGGGGAACACTGAAGCTTTCTTT.

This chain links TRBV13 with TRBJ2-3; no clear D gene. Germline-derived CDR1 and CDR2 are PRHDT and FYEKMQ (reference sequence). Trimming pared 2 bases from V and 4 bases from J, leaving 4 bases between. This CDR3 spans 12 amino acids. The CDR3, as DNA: TGTGCCAGCAGCTTACTATCAGATACGCAGTATTTT. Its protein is CASSLLSDTQYF.

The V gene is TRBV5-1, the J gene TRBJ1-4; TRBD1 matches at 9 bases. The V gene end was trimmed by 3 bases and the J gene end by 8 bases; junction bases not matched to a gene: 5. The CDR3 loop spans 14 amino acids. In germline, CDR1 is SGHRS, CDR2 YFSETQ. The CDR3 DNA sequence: TGCGCCAGCAGCTCCGGGACAGGGAACGAAAAACTGTTTTTT. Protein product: CASSSGTGNEKLFF.

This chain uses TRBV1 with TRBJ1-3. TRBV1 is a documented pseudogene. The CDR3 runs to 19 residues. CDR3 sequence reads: CTSSPARWGEAPPGNTIYF. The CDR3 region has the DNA TGCACCAGCAGCCCCGCCAGATGGGGGGAAGCACCTCCTGGAAACACCATATATTTT.

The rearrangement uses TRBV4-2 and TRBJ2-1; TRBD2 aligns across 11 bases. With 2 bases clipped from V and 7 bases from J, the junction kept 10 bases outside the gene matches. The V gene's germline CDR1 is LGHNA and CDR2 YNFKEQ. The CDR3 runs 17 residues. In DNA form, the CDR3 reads TGTGCCAGCAGCCAAAGGGGGACTAGCGGCGATGTGAATGAGCAGTTCTTC. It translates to CASSQRGTSGDVNEQFF.

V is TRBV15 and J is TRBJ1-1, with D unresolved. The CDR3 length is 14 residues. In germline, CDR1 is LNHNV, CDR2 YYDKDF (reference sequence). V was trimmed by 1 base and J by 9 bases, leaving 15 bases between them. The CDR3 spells CATSRGLEENKAFF. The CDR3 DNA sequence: TGTGCCACCAGCAGAGGATTGGAGGAGAACAAAGCTTTCTTT. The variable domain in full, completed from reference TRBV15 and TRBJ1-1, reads DAMVIQNPRYQVTQFGKPVTLSCSQTLNHNVMYWYQQKSSQAPKLLFHYYDKDFNNEADTPDNFQSRRPNTSFCFLDIRSPGLGDTAMYLCATSRGLEENKAFFGQGTRLTVV.

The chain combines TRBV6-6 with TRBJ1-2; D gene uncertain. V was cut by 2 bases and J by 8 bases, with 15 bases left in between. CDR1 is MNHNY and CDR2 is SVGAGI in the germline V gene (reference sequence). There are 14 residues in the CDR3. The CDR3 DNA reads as TGTGCCAGCAGTTACGGACTCGGCGGTAGCGGCTACACCTTC. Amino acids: CASSYGLGGSGYTF.

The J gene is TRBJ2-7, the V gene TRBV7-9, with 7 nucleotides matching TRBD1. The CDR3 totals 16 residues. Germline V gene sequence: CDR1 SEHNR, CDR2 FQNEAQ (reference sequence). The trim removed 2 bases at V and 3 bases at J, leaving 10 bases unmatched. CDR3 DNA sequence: TGTGCCAGCAGCTTATGGACCGGGACAGATCTCTACGAGCAGTACTTC. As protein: CASSLWTGTDLYEQYF.

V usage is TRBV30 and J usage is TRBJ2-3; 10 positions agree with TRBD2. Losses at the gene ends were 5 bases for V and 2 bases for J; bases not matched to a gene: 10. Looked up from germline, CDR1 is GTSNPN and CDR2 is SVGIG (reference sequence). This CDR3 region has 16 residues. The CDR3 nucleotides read TGTGCCTGGGGTACCGGGCTAGCGGGGGTCACAGATACGCAGTATTTT. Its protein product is CAWGTGLAGVTDTQYF.

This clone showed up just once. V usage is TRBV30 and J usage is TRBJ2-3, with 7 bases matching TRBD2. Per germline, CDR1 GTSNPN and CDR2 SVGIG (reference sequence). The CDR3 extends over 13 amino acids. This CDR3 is CARTSDYTDTQYF. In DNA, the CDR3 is TGTGCACGCACTAGCGACTACACAGATACGCAGTATTTT.

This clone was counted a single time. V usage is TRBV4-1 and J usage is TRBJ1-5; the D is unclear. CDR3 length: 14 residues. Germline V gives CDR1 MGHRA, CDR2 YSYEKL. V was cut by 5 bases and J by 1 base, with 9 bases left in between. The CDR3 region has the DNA TGCGCCAGCAGCTCGACATGGAGCAATCAGCCCCAGCATTTT. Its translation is CASSSTWSNQPQHF.

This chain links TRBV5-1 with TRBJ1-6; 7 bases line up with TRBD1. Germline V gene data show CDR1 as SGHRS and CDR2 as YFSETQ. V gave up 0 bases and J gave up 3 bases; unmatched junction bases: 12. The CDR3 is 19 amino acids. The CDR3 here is CASSLEQTFRDSYNSPLHF. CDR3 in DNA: TGCGCCAGCAGCTTGGAACAGACTTTCCGGGACAGCTATAATTCACCCCTCCACTTT.

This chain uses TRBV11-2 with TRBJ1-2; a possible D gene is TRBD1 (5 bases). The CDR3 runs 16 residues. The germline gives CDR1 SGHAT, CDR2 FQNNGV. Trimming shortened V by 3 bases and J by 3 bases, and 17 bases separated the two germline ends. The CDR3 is CASSLRRVATDYGYTF. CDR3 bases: TGTGCCAGCAGCTTGAGACGAGTCGCGACAGACTATGGCTACACCTTC.

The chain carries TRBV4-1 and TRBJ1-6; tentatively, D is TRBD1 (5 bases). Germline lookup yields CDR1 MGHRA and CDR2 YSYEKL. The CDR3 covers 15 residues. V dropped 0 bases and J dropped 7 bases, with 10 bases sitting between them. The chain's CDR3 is CASSQDQGINSPLHF. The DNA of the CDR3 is TGCGCCAGCAGCCAAGATCAGGGTATCAATTCACCCCTCCACTTT.